The 3 T cell receptor beta chains listed next were all sequenced from one sample in a study of blood T cell repertoires in COVID-19. The table came from immunoSEQ multiplex PCR; TCRdb's copy has only in-frame clones and leaves some out. The table records roughly 78,000 clones, about 89% of them present only once. Source material: peripheral blood. The receptors here all came from a woman in her fifties or sixties with acute or convalescent COVID-19.

This chain links TRBV7-2 with TRBJ2-5, with D perhaps TRBD2 (5 bases). V lost 10 bases to trimming and J lost 4 bases, with 10 bases between them. The CDR3 spans 11 residues. Germline V gives CDR1 SGHTA, CDR2 FQGNSA. The DNA of the CDR3 is TGTGCCACTAGCCAAGGAGAGACCCAGTACTTC. Residues: CATSQGETQYF.

The V call is TRBV21-1, the J call TRBJ2-3; TRBD1, as called in the table, went unchecked against the DNA. TRBV21-1 is a pseudogene. The CDR3 spans 14 residues. The CDR3 DNA follows: TGTGCCAGCAGCAAAATGGCCAGCACAGATACGCAGTATTTT. Protein sequence: CASSKMASTDTQYF.

The sample holds one count of this clone. The gene calls are TRBV30 and TRBJ2-7; D remains ambiguous. The V gene lost 0 bases and the J gene lost 3 bases, with 3 bases spanning the gap. The CDR3 length is 11 residues. The germline gives CDR1 GTSNPN, CDR2 SVGIG (reference sequence). The CDR3 sequence is CAWSVLYEQYF. As DNA, the CDR3 is TGTGCCTGGAGTGTACTCTACGAGCAGTACTTC. The full variable domain, in which reference TRBV30 and TRBJ2-7 provide the parts outside the CDR3, is SQTIHQWPATLVQPVGSPLSLECTVEGTSNPNLYWYRQAAGRGLQLLFYSVGIGQISSEVPQNLSASRPQDRQFILSSKKLLLSDSGFYLCAWSVLYEQYFGPGTRLTVT.